The rows below give T cell receptor beta chains drawn from one sample of a study of blood T cell repertoires in COVID-19. Libraries were prepared by immunoSEQ multiplex PCR; TCRdb keeps only in-frame clonotypes and omits some of them. This sample carries around 23,000 clones, around 86% of them seen once, and the ten largest clones take approximately 7.5%. Sequenced sample: peripheral blood. All receptors come from a man in his fifties or sixties with active COVID-19. Both conserved end residues are part of each CDR3. The D gene is left open where the match is weak. Size tells how often a clone was seen (once, few, many) or the class of an expanded clone, and some rows leave it out.

clone_size d_call j_call v_call cdr3_aa cdr3_nt
NA NA TRBJ1-2 TRBV6-6 CASSSTARGNYGYTF TGTGCCAGCAGTTCGACAGCGCGGGGGAACTATGGCTACACCTTC
NA TRBD2 TRBJ2-7 TRBV5-1 CASSSLAASYEQYF TGCGCCAGCAGCTCCCTAGCGGCCAGCTACGAGCAGTACTTC
NA TRBD1 TRBJ1-1 TRBV6-5 CASSSTGGGEAFF TGTGCCAGCAGTTCCACAGGGGGCGGTGAAGCTTTCTTT
NA TRBD1 TRBJ2-2 TRBV27 CASTTGQGTGELFF TGTGCCAGCACCACCGGACAGGGCACCGGGGAGCTGTTTTTT
NA NA TRBJ1-4 TRBV6-5 CASSYLGATNEKLFF TGTGCCAGCAGTTACCTCGGTGCAACTAATGAAAAACTGTTTTTT
NA TRBD1 TRBJ2-4 TRBV27 CASSTRMTGGMDIQYF TGTGCCAGCAGTACCAGAATGACAGGGGGCATGGACATTCAGTACTTC
NA TRBD1 TRBJ1-1 TRBV11-3 CASSLGYPGQGTIYAFF TGTGCCAGCAGCTTAGGCTACCCGGGACAGGGGACGATCTATGCTTTCTTT
NA NA TRBJ2-1 TRBV9 CASSLGGLGYNEQFF TGTGCCAGCAGCTTGGGGGGACTGGGCTACAATGAGCAGTTCTTC
NA TRBD2 TRBJ2-7 TRBV5-1 CASSFGTSGGSSYEQYF TGCGCCAGCAGCTTTGGGACTAGCGGGGGTAGCTCCTACGAGCAGTACTTC
NA TRBD2 TRBJ2-7 TRBV12-3/TRBV12-4 CASERGGRHEQYF TGTGCCAGCGAGCGGGGGGGCCGCCACGAGCAGTACTTC
NA TRBD1 TRBJ2-2 TRBV6-6 CASSSTGAVNTGELFF TGTGCCAGCAGCTCCACAGGGGCCGTTAACACCGGGGAGCTGTTTTTT
medium-sized NA TRBJ1-6 TRBV27 CASRKGVISPLHF TGTGCCAGCAGAAAGGGAGTGATTTCACCCCTCCACTTT
NA TRBD2 TRBJ2-2 TRBV15 CATSRVSLAGRKNTGELFF TGTGCCACCAGCAGAGTTTCACTAGCGGGACGAAAGAACACCGGGGAGCTGTTTTTT
NA NA TRBJ2-5 TRBV2 CASTGSAGETQYF TGTGCCAGCACCGGATCGGCGGGAGAGACCCAGTACTTC
NA NA TRBJ2-1 TRBV2 CASAMDKPSYNEQFF TGTGCCAGCGCAATGGACAAGCCCTCCTACAATGAGCAGTTCTTC
NA TRBD1 TRBJ1-6 TRBV2 CASSERGTGNSPLHF TGTGCCAGCAGTGAAAGAGGGACAGGGAATTCACCCCTCCACTTT
once TRBD1 TRBJ1-6 TRBV10-3 CAITERGQGSPLHF TGTGCCATCACCGAGAGGGGGCAGGGGTCACCCCTCCACTTT
NA NA TRBJ1-5 TRBV18 CASSNSRGNQPQHF TGTGCCAGCTCAAACTCTCGCGGCAATCAGCCCCAGCATTTT
NA NA TRBJ2-2 TRBV4-1 CASSQVTWAVEPGELFF TGCGCCAGCAGCCAAGTTACGTGGGCAGTCGAGCCCGGGGAGCTGTTTTTT
NA NA TRBJ2-4 TRBV28 CASSLGGTEKNIQYF TGTGCCAGCAGTTTAGGCGGGACAGAAAAAAACATTCAGTACTTC
NA NA TRBJ2-7 TRBV19 CASSIDRGAYEQYF TGTGCCAGTAGTATAGACAGGGGGGCCTACGAGCAGTACTTC
NA NA TRBJ1-2 TRBV28 CASSLISTGYYGYTF TGTGCCAGCAGTTTAATCAGTACAGGATACTATGGCTACACCTTC
NA NA TRBJ1-6 TRBV6-5 CASSYRTLQGSPLHF TGTGCCAGCAGTTACCGCACTTTACAGGGTTCACCCCTCCACTTT
NA TRBD2 TRBJ2-6 TRBV5-8 CASSSRGGKISGANVLTF TGTGCCAGCAGCTCTCGGGGGGGTAAAATCTCTGGGGCCAACGTCCTGACTTTC
NA NA TRBJ2-1 TRBV5-1 CASSITTAGEQFF TGCGCCAGCAGCATCACGACCGCCGGGGAGCAGTTCTTC
NA TRBD1 TRBJ2-7 TRBV6-1 CASSEAQGKYEQYF TGTGCCAGCAGTGAAGCACAGGGGAAATACGAGCAGTACTTC
NA NA TRBJ2-1 TRBV2 CANKNRANEQFF TGTGCCAACAAAAACAGGGCCAATGAGCAGTTCTTC
NA TRBD2 TRBJ2-7 TRBV5-4 CASKNYQGGAETYEQYF TGTGCCAGCAAAAATTACCAGGGAGGGGCCGAAACCTACGAGCAGTACTTC
NA NA TRBJ2-1 TRBV19 CASSIGESNEQFF TGTGCCAGTAGTATAGGGGAGAGTAATGAGCAGTTCTTC
NA TRBD1 TRBJ1-2 TRBV11-2 CASSLDRGKSGYTF TGTGCCAGCAGCTTAGACAGGGGGAAGAGCGGCTACACCTTC
once NA TRBJ2-3 TRBV30 CAWNPAGGYDTQYF TGTGCCTGGAATCCGGCAGGGGGGTATGATACGCAGTATTTT
NA NA TRBJ2-2 TRBV5-1 CASSLVRGFNTGELFF TGCGCCAGCAGCTTGGTTAGGGGATTTAACACCGGGGAGCTGTTTTTT
NA NA TRBJ2-1 TRBV9 CASSAPRRGEQFF TGTGCCAGCAGCGCCCCAAGGCGCGGGGAGCAGTTCTTC
NA NA TRBJ2-3 TRBV6-1 CASSETFSVGTDTQYF TGTGCCAGCAGTGAAACCTTTAGCGTTGGCACAGATACGCAGTATTTT
NA NA TRBJ2-2 TRBV12-3/TRBV12-4 CASREFGTGELFF TGTGCCAGCCGAGAGTTCGGCACCGGGGAGCTGTTTTTT
NA NA TRBJ1-1 TRBV27 CASSGTLNTEAFF TGTGCCAGTTCCGGGACATTGAACACTGAAGCTTTCTTT
NA NA TRBJ2-3 TRBV18 CASSSPSTDTQYF TGTGCCAGCTCATCCCCTAGCACAGATACGCAGTATTTT
NA NA TRBJ1-2 TRBV5-1 CASSLEGMEGYTF TGCGCCAGCAGCTTGGAAGGCATGGAGGGCTACACCTTC
NA NA TRBJ2-1 TRBV4-3 CASSHYPRGNEQFF TGCGCCAGCAGCCACTACCCCCGGGGTAATGAGCAGTTCTTC
NA TRBD1 TRBJ2-5 TRBV6-6 CATSDRGTETQYF TGTGCCACCTCGGACAGGGGAACAGAGACCCAGTACTTC
NA TRBD2 TRBJ2-1 TRBV7-2 CASSHRGLAGEEQFF TGTGCCAGCAGCCATAGGGGGCTAGCGGGGGAAGAGCAGTTCTTC
NA NA TRBJ1-2 TRBV5-1 CASSQGHNQLNYGYTF TGCGCCAGCAGCCAGGGACATAATCAGTTAAACTATGGCTACACCTTC
NA TRBD2 TRBJ2-7 TRBV9 CASSVVGSGPPYEQYF TGTGCCAGCAGCGTAGTGGGTAGCGGGCCCCCCTACGAGCAGTACTTC
NA NA TRBJ2-3 TRBV5-1 CASSLGPTSTDTQYF TGCGCCAGCAGCTTGGGCCCGACTAGCACAGATACGCAGTATTTT
NA TRBD1 TRBJ1-2 TRBV11-2 CASSLAGRGQRGYTF TGTGCCAGCAGCTTAGCAGGCAGGGGGCAACGGGGCTACACCTTC
few TRBD2 TRBJ2-1 TRBV11-2 CASSPRTRHNEQFF TGTGCCAGCAGCCCGCGGACTAGGCACAATGAGCAGTTCTTC
NA NA TRBJ2-2 TRBV4-3 CASSQDIPRQRYSGELFF TGCGCCAGCAGCCAAGACATTCCGCGACAGCGCTACTCCGGGGAGCTGTTTTTT
NA NA TRBJ1-5 TRBV18 CASSPTGGVGQPQHF TGTGCCAGCTCACCAACGGGGGGGGTCGGTCAGCCCCAGCATTTT
NA TRBD1 TRBJ1-1 TRBV19 CASRYRDRFTEAFF TGTGCCAGTAGGTATAGGGACAGGTTCACTGAAGCTTTCTTT
once TRBD2 TRBJ2-2 TRBV7-9 CASSLALAVWPGELFF TGTGCCAGCAGCTTAGCGCTAGCGGTTTGGCCCGGGGAGCTGTTTTTT
NA NA TRBJ2-3 TRBV7-3 CASSSRARGTDTQYF TGTGCCAGCAGCTCCCGAGCGCGGGGCACAGATACGCAGTATTTT
NA NA TRBJ1-4 TRBV14 CASSQEFSTRKLFF TGTGCCAGCAGCCAAGAGTTCTCCACTCGAAAACTGTTTTTT
once NA TRBJ2-3 TRBV7-9 CASSSPDRILSDTQYF TGTGCCAGCAGCTCACCTGACAGGATTCTCTCGGATACGCAGTATTTT
NA NA TRBJ1-2 TRBV11-3 CASSLEGREGYYGYTF TGTGCCAGCAGCTTAGAGGGCAGGGAAGGTTACTATGGCTACACCTTC